This T cell receptor (beta chain) was captured in a study of blood T cell repertoires in COVID-19. On the study more broadly: Acute and convalescent COVID-19 samples came from the United States, Italy and Spain.

Using immunoSEQ multiplex PCR, the repertoire was profiled, and TCRdb retains in-frame clones only, with some absent. The table has about 100,000 clones, 75% to 90% seen once. The V and J ends lost 5 bases and 4 bases respectively, with 17 bases between them. CDR1 SGHDN and CDR2 FVKESK come from the germline V gene. The CDR3 runs to 15 residues. Source material: peripheral blood. The source is a woman in her seventies with active or convalescent COVID-19. This chain connects TRBV14 to TRBJ1-1, with D perhaps TRBD1 (5 bases). Written as DNA, the CDR3 is TGTGCCAGCAGCTTCTACCTGGGCGGGGGCACTGAAGCTTTCTTT. Amino acid sequence: CASSFYLGGGTEAFF.